This entry lists 21 T cell receptor beta chains sequenced from one sample in a study of blood T cells in healthy people across ages. The use of a sample-barcoded 5' primer and a J-beta primer mix characterized a second PCR of roughly 6 to 11 cycles. MiXCR, run by TCRdb on the 5' RACE reads, gives a single entry per CDR3 protein. The sample holds fewer than 2 million distinct CDR3 sequences, about 39% seen once. Sequencing was carried out using blood. These receptors were obtained from a human donor in good health.

The chain joins TRBV27 to TRBJ1-5; D possibly corresponds to TRBD1 (5 bases). CDR1 is MNHEY, CDR2 SMNVEV, per germline (reference sequence). The CDR3 spans 16 residues. V was shortened by 6 bases and J by 7 bases, with 22 bases between the two germline ends. DNA for the CDR3: TGTGCCAGCAGGCCCAGTGTGACAGATCGGGTCCAGCCCCAGCATTTT. This codes for CASRPSVTDRVQPQHF.

The CDR3 DNA reads TGTGCCAGCAGCCCTCCCCCGGGGGTGAACTACGAGCAGTACTTC. Protein product: CASSPPPGVNYEQYF. V and J are TRBV7-9 and TRBJ2-7; D might be TRBD2 (6 bases). Trimming shortened V by 5 bases and J by 3 bases, and 17 bases separated the two germline ends. This CDR3 spans 15 amino acids. Germline V lookup: CDR1 SEHNR, CDR2 FQNEAQ (reference sequence).

The chain joins TRBV7-9 to TRBJ2-5; 7 bases match TRBD2. The CDR3 extends over 15 amino acids. Germline V CDR1 and CDR2: SEHNR, FQNEAQ (reference sequence). With V trimmed by 5 bases and J by 5 bases, 11 bases remained unmatched. In DNA, the CDR3 is TGTGCCAGCAGCCCCATGAATCACGGGGGGGAGACCCAGTACTTC. Translated: CASSPMNHGGETQYF.

This clonotype was counted only a few times. This chain connects TRBV20-1 to TRBJ2-1; D unresolved. The length of the CDR3 is 13 residues. Between the trimmed V and J ends, which lost 5 bases and 1 base, there was a span of 9 bases. Per the germline V gene, CDR1 is DFQATT and CDR2 is SNEGSKA (reference sequence). CDR3 loop: CSAVVGSYNEQFF. The CDR3, as DNA: TGCAGTGCTGTTGTCGGGTCCTACAATGAGCAGTTCTTC.

The count of this clonotype is one. This chain connects TRBV5-5 to TRBJ1-2; D gene uncertain. V lost 0 bases to trimming and J lost 5 bases, with 17 bases between them. Germline CDR1 is SGHKS and CDR2 is YYEKEE (reference sequence). The CDR3 has 16 residues. This chain's CDR3 is CASSLDDGSGWYGYTF. The CDR3 coding sequence is TGTGCCAGCAGCTTGGATGACGGGTCCGGGTGGTATGGCTACACCTTC.

This clonotype was seen a single time. V and J are TRBV3-1 and TRBJ2-7; D gene unclear. Per germline, CDR1 LGHDT and CDR2 YNNKEL (reference sequence). The CDR3 spans 15 residues. Deletions cut 0 bases from V and 7 bases from J, with 16 bases between. CDR3 amino acids: CASSQDRVPYNEQYF. The CDR3 DNA reads as TGTGCCAGCAGCCAAGATAGGGTGCCCTACAATGAGCAGTACTTC.

V usage is TRBV2 and J usage is TRBJ2-3, with D possibly matching TRBD1 (5 bases). CDR1 and CDR2 from the germline V gene are SNHLY and FYNNEI. The CDR3 extends over 14 amino acids. V lost 6 bases and J lost 0, with 10 bases in between. CDR3 sequence reads: CASRIGASTDTQYF. As DNA, the CDR3 is TGTGCCAGCAGGATAGGGGCTAGCACAGATACGCAGTATTTT.

This clonotype was observed a few times. The CDR3 coding sequence is TGTGCCATCAGTGAAGGAGGGTCCGAATCACCCCTCCACTTT. It translates to CAISEGGSESPLHF. The V gene is TRBV10-3, the J gene TRBJ1-6; no firm D call. CDR3 size: 14 residues. V shed 3 bases and J shed 10 bases, with 13 bases lying between them. Germline V gene lookup returns CDR1 ENHRY and CDR2 SYGVKD.

This clonotype showed up many times. V and J are TRBV29-1 and TRBJ2-1, with 7 bases lining up with TRBD1. The CDR3 spans 11 residues. Germline CDR1 is SQVTM and CDR2 is ANQGSEA. V lost 5 bases, J lost 6 bases, and 1 base stayed unmatched. The DNA for the CDR3 is TGCAGCGTTTGGGACAGCAATGAGCAGTTCTTC. This translates into CSVWDSNEQFF.

The chain carries TRBV7-2 and TRBJ1-5; 8 nucleotides align to TRBD1. V lost 6 bases to trimming and J lost 4 bases; unmatched junction nucleotides: 11. The CDR3 has 16 residues. Germline V CDR1 and CDR2: SGHTA, FQGNSA. The CDR3 DNA reads TGTGCCAGCAGTCTTAGCTTGAACAGGGGGAATCAGCCCCAGCATTTT. It codes for CASSLSLNRGNQPQHF.

A word on this clonotype: One end of the junction fails to match germline, which may point to a read error. The J gene is TRBJ1-2, the V gene TRBV5-1; D is unclear. Germline-derived CDR1 and CDR2 are SGHRS and YFSETQ. The CDR3 spans 13 residues. The CDR3 is CASSLRPSYGHTF. CDR3 DNA: TGCGCCAGCAGCTTGCGGCCCAGCTATGGCCACACCTTC.

This chain uses TRBV5-1 with TRBJ1-5; maybe TRBD1 (5 bases). The CDR3 is 17 amino acids. Germline lookup yields CDR1 SGHRS and CDR2 YFSETQ. The V and J ends lost 1 base and 6 bases respectively, with 20 bases between them. CDR3 coding DNA: TGCGCCAGCAGCTTGTTGGCAGGGCTCTCTTCAAGTCAGCCCCAGCATTTT. This translates into CASSLLAGLSSSQPQHF.

This clonotype was observed a few times. The chain is built from TRBV2 and TRBJ2-5, with 7 bases that match TRBD1. There are 16 residues in the CDR3. J lost 4 bases, V lost 0 bases, and 8 bases had no gene match. Germline CDR1 reads SNHLY; CDR2 reads FYNNEI. This CDR3 reads CASSEAQDRLGETQYF. The CDR3 bases are TGTGCCAGCAGTGAAGCGCAGGACAGGCTGGGAGAGACCCAGTACTTC.

This chain connects TRBV20-1 to TRBJ2-1; D unresolved. The CDR3 contains 15 residues. In germline, CDR1 is DFQATT, CDR2 SNEGSKA (reference sequence). The V gene lost 3 bases and the J gene lost 2 bases, with 14 bases spanning the gap. This CDR3 is CSARIGQSPYNEQFF. CDR3 sequence (DNA): TGCAGTGCTAGGATTGGGCAGAGCCCCTACAATGAGCAGTTCTTC.

At least ten counts were recorded for this clonotype. The junction departs from germline at one end; a sequencing error may be responsible. The rearrangement joins TRBV7-2 to TRBJ2-1; D is perhaps TRBD1 (6 bases). The CDR3 loop spans 15 amino acids. CDR1 and CDR2 (germline): SGHTA, FQGNSA. CDR3 DNA sequence: TGCGCCAGCAGCTTGGACAGAGGCTCCTACAATGAGCAGTTCTTC. Translated: CASSLDRGSYNEQFF.

V and J are TRBV20-1 and TRBJ2-3; 8 nucleotides match TRBD2. CDR1 and CDR2 from the germline V gene are DFQATT and SNEGSKA (reference sequence). The V segment lost 3 bases and the J segment 1 base; nucleotides outside the gene matches: 12. The CDR3 totals 17 residues. CDR3 sequence reads: CSASASHASGRTDTQYF. CDR3 DNA: TGCAGTGCTAGCGCCTCTCACGCTAGCGGGCGCACAGATACGCAGTATTTT.

About this clonotype: Sequence at one end of the junction differs from germline and may be a read error. This sequence joins TRBV5-6 and TRBJ1-5; the D gene is possibly TRBD1 (6 bases). Germline V gene sequence: CDR1 SGHDT, CDR2 YYEEEE. The CDR3 extends over 15 amino acids. CDR3 amino acids: CAGSRVGQFGQPQHF. CDR3 bases: TGTGCCGGCAGCCGAGTGGGACAATTTGGACAGCCCCAGCATTTT.

This clonotype has a handful of counts. This chain joins TRBV28 and TRBJ2-7; 9 positions match TRBD2. The CDR3 has 15 amino acids. V was pared by 6 bases and J by 0 bases, with 6 bases of the junction left unmatched. CDR1 is MDHEN and CDR2 is SYDVKM in the germline V gene. For the CDR3, the DNA is TGTGCCAGCAGACCTAGCGGGGTCAGCTCCTACGAGCAGTACTTC. It specifies CASRPSGVSSYEQYF.

Points on this clonotype: One end of the junction fails to match germline, which may point to a read error. Written as DNA, the CDR3 is TGTGCCAGCAGCTTAAGTGTCGGAGCTACCTACAATGAGCAGGTCTTC. Amino acids: CASSLSVGATYNEQVF. The V call is TRBV7-9, the J call TRBJ2-1, with D hard to call. The CDR3 has 16 residues. CDR1 and CDR2 (germline): SEHNR, FQNEAQ (reference sequence).

This clonotype occurred a few times. The V gene is TRBV21-1, the J gene TRBJ1-2; TRBD1 is the table's D call, not checked against the DNA. TRBV21-1 is reported as a pseudogene. The CDR3 consists of 9 residues. The CDR3 region is CAPRGGYTF. CDR3 sequence (DNA): TGTGCCCCGAGGGGTGGCTACACCTTC.

This rearrangement joins TRBV27 to TRBJ2-5; 7 positions agree with TRBD1. Germline V gene lookup returns CDR1 MNHEY and CDR2 SMNVEV (reference sequence). The V and J ends lost 3 bases and 3 bases, in that order; junction bases with no gene match: 4. The CDR3 covers 14 residues. CDR3 nucleotides: TGTGCCAGCAGTTTTCCGGGACAGAAAGAGACCCAGTACTTC. The encoded protein is CASSFPGQKETQYF.